This is a list of T cell receptor beta chains from one sample in a study of beta chain features in type 1 diabetes. Method: immunoSEQ multiplex PCR; TCRdb's copy keeps in-frame clones and lacks some. The table lists about 450,000 clones, roughly 11% of them singletons. The sample consisted of naive CD4+ T cells from blood. The receptors originated from a woman between 18 and 30 years old in good health. CDR3s include the opening cysteine and the closing phenylalanine or tryptophan.

j_call: TRBJ2-5
v_call: TRBV9
cdr3_aa: CASSRSEGARVTQYF

j_call: TRBJ2-7
v_call: TRBV27
cdr3_aa: CASSLDGYRLYEQYF

j_call: TRBJ2-5
v_call: TRBV6-6
cdr3_aa: CASSLTSVETQYF

j_call: TRBJ2-3
v_call: TRBV4-3
cdr3_aa: CASSPGQLTDTQYF

j_call: TRBJ2-1
v_call: TRBV7-2
cdr3_aa: CASSLVTPEQFF

j_call: TRBJ2-1
v_call: TRBV7-2
cdr3_aa: CASSLAQYNEQFF

j_call: TRBJ2-1
v_call: TRBV28
cdr3_aa: CASSFSGRAYNEQFF

j_call: TRBJ2-7
v_call: TRBV15
cdr3_aa: CATSRDIGREQYF

j_call: TRBJ1-1
v_call: TRBV7-9
cdr3_aa: CASSLEGSEAFF

j_call: TRBJ1-2
v_call: TRBV29-1
cdr3_aa: CSTTGTAYGYTF

j_call: TRBJ1-5
v_call: TRBV25-1
cdr3_aa: CASRQGRGWGNQPQHF

j_call: TRBJ1-1
v_call: TRBV29-1
cdr3_aa: CSVERTYEAFF

j_call: TRBJ1-4
v_call: TRBV14
cdr3_aa: CASSHARKLFF

j_call: TRBJ1-2
v_call: TRBV5-4
cdr3_aa: CASSFDREGGYTF

j_call: TRBJ2-6
v_call: TRBV2
cdr3_aa: CASSEEGANVLTF

j_call: TRBJ1-5
v_call: TRBV19
cdr3_aa: CASSTGQYNQPQHF

j_call: TRBJ2-5
v_call: TRBV5-1
cdr3_aa: CASSFIVGGTQYF

j_call: TRBJ2-3
v_call: TRBV7-3
cdr3_aa: CASSPFGVGRTDTQYF

j_call: TRBJ2-5
v_call: TRBV29-1
cdr3_aa: CSVAKGTGQETQYF

j_call: TRBJ1-1
v_call: TRBV7-3
cdr3_aa: CASSLDRTTEAFF

j_call: TRBJ2-7
v_call: TRBV29-1
cdr3_aa: CSALGGQFYEQYF

j_call: TRBJ1-1
v_call: TRBV5-4
cdr3_aa: CASSLTRVGSEAFF

j_call: TRBJ1-2
v_call: TRBV28
cdr3_aa: CASSFGVTGYTF

j_call: TRBJ2-5
v_call: TRBV7-8
cdr3_aa: CAITQGWREETQYF

j_call: TRBJ1-2
v_call: TRBV29-1
cdr3_aa: CSWGTNYGYTF

j_call: TRBJ2-5
v_call: TRBV7-2
cdr3_aa: CASSLEAGPPGTQYF

j_call: TRBJ2-5
v_call: TRBV9
cdr3_aa: CASSVASGIWGETQYF

j_call: TRBJ1-6
v_call: TRBV9
cdr3_aa: CASTKEGGGLSPLHF

j_call: TRBJ2-4
v_call: TRBV11-3
cdr3_aa: CASSARQLAKNIQYF